This TCR beta chain comes out of a study of blood T cells in healthy people across ages. Study-level results: CMV status of donors was not determined, possibly confounding expanded clonotype changes.

A note on this clonotype: Its target is unknown.

Total RNA, at least 5.5 micrograms per sample, came from PBMCs. A second roughly 7 to 12 cycle PCR used barcoded and J-beta primers. MiXCR was run by TCRdb on the 5' RACE reads, yielding one entry per CDR3 protein. Here the sample spans some 1,800,000 distinct CDR3 sequences, around 42% being singletons. V shed 7 bases and J 4 bases; nucleotides not matched to a gene: 4. The V gene's germline CDR1 is MNHEY and CDR2 SVGAGI. The CDR3 contains 13 residues. This TCR was recovered from a human donor in good health. The V gene is TRBV6-5, the J gene TRBJ1-5; 7 bases align to TRBD1. The specimen sequenced was blood. CDR3 nucleotide sequence: TGTGCCAGCACGCCGGGACAGAATCAGCCCCAGCATTTT. It translates to CASTPGQNQPQHF.